This passage covers 29 T cell receptor beta chains from one sample sequenced in a study of CD8+ T cells in alopecia areata. Extracted RNA was reverse transcribed, and the resulting cDNA served as sequencing template. The assay was immunoSEQ multiplex PCR, and TCRdb's table has in-frame clones only and misses some. The sample lists some 170,000 clones; around 64% were seen once. The sample in question was CD8+ T cells sorted from blood, obtained at week 0. Every receptor here comes from a human donor with alopecia areata.

The rearrangement uses TRBV30 and TRBJ2-7; 10 nucleotides match TRBD2. V was pared by 5 bases and J by 2 bases, with 3 bases of the junction left unmatched. The V gene's germline CDR1 is GTSNPN and CDR2 SVGIG (reference sequence). CDR3 length: 13 residues. The CDR3 loop is CAWLAGGTYEQYF. The CDR3 region has the DNA TGTGCCTGGTTAGCGGGGGGCACCTACGAGCAGTACTTC.

CDR3: CSSGAGGNEQFF. CDR3 bases: TGCAGCTCCGGGGCAGGTGGCAATGAGCAGTTCTTC. V and J are TRBV29-1 and TRBJ2-1; D may match TRBD1 or TRBD2 (5 bases each). V lost 8 bases and J 6 bases, leaving 14 bases between the germline ends. The germline V gene encodes CDR1 SQVTM and CDR2 ANQGSEA. There are 12 residues in the CDR3.

The chain is built from TRBV7-9 and TRBJ1-2, with 7 bases matching TRBD1. This CDR3 contains 15 residues. The junction had 13 bases not matched to a gene; V was cut back by 8 bases and J by 4 bases. Per germline, CDR1 SEHNR and CDR2 FQNEAQ (reference sequence). The CDR3 reads CASGPVGGASYGYTF. The CDR3 coding sequence is TGTGCCAGCGGCCCAGTAGGGGGCGCAAGCTATGGCTACACCTTC.

This clone showed up just once. The chain employs TRBV29-1 and TRBJ2-2, with D unclear. Germline CDR1 reads SQVTM; CDR2 reads ANQGSEA. V was pared by 4 bases and J by 6 bases, with 9 bases between. CDR3 size: 12 residues. As DNA, the CDR3 is TGCAGCGTTGGGATAGAAGCCGGGGAGCTGTTTTTT. Translation gives CSVGIEAGELFF.

This clone was seen more than once but under ten times. The chain has TRBV10-3 and TRBJ2-1; 10 bases fit TRBD2. CDR3 length equals 17 residues. The germline V gene encodes CDR1 ENHRY and CDR2 SYGVKD. Unmatched junction bases numbered 16, after V lost 10 bases and J lost 4 bases. CDR3 region: CATTGLAVSHGYNEQFF. The CDR3 DNA is TGTGCCACCACAGGACTAGCGGTATCCCACGGTTACAATGAGCAGTTCTTC.

The chain has TRBV30 and TRBJ1-4, with D possibly matching TRBD1 (6 bases). CDR1 and CDR2 (germline): GTSNPN, SVGIG (reference sequence). CDR3 length: 15 residues. The germline V and J ends were trimmed by 4 bases and 4 bases, with 16 bases remaining between them. The CDR3 DNA sequence: TGTGCCTGGAACCAAAGGACAGCAGTTAATGAAAAACTGTTTTTT. Its protein is CAWNQRTAVNEKLFF.

The chain joins TRBV7-9 to TRBJ2-5, with a weak D call TRBD1 (6 bases). The germline V and J ends were trimmed by 5 bases and 0 bases, with 10 bases remaining between them. There are 14 residues in the CDR3. Germline-derived CDR1 and CDR2 are SEHNR and FQNEAQ (reference sequence). CDR3 protein: CASSPWDNQETQYF. CDR3 nucleotide sequence: TGTGCCAGCAGCCCCTGGGACAACCAAGAGACCCAGTACTTC. Supplemented by reference TRBV7-9 and TRBJ2-5, the full variable domain reads DTGVSQNPRHKITKRGQNVTFRCDPISEHNRLYWYRQTLGQGPEFLTYFQNEAQLEKSRLLSDRFSAERPKGSFSTLEIQRTEQGDSAMYLCASSPWDNQETQYFGPGTRLLVL.

This clone turned up a few times. V gene TRBV28 combines with J gene TRBJ1-2; 9 nucleotides match TRBD1. The CDR3 sequence is 15 residues long. Trimming cost V 6 bases and J 7 bases; bases outside gene matches: 12. Germline CDR1 MDHEN, CDR2 SYDVKM. CDR3 sequence reads: CASSPPGTGYFGYTF. The CDR3 DNA is TGTGCCAGCAGCCCGCCCGGGACAGGGTATTTTGGCTACACCTTC.

V and J are TRBV29-1 and TRBJ2-1; either TRBD1 or TRBD2 may supply D (5 bases each). The V gene's germline CDR1 is SQVTM and CDR2 ANQGSEA. The CDR3 is made up of 16 amino acids. Trimming took off 4 bases at V and 0 bases at J, with 16 bases between the two ends. The CDR3 DNA sequence: TGCAGCGTTGCCGGAATGGGGGTGAGCTCCTACAATGAGCAGTTCTTC. Amino acid sequence: CSVAGMGVSSYNEQFF.

The chain uses TRBV27 and TRBJ2-7; D is possibly TRBD2 (5 bases). This CDR3 has 14 amino acids. Germline loops: CDR1 MNHEY, CDR2 SMNVEV (reference sequence). V lost 6 bases and J 5 bases, leaving 17 bases between the germline ends. This CDR3 reads CASRESGSENEQYF. The CDR3 bases are TGTGCCAGCAGGGAGTCGGGGAGTGAAAACGAGCAGTACTTC.

This clone was seen a single time. This chain uses TRBV12-5 with TRBJ2-3, with 11 bases aligning to TRBD2. CDR3 size: 14 residues. Germline-derived CDR1 and CDR2 are LGHNT and FRNRAP. V shed 6 bases, J shed 4 bases, and the junction held 3 bases outside the gene matches. Written as DNA, the CDR3 is TGTGCTAGTGGGCTAGCGGGGGGATCAGATACGCAGTATTTT. Protein: CASGLAGGSDTQYF.

This clone was counted only a few times. The chain joins TRBV4-1 to TRBJ2-4; 9 bases are a match to TRBD1. The J segment lost 6 bases and the V segment lost 8 bases, leaving 8 bases of the junction unmatched. Per the germline V gene, CDR1 is MGHRA and CDR2 is YSYEKL. The CDR3 consists of 14 residues. Written as DNA, the CDR3 is TGCGCCAGCGGGACCGGGACAGGGATAAACATTCAGTACTTC. Amino acid sequence: CASGTGTGINIQYF.

The chain employs TRBV30 and TRBJ1-2, with no clear D. Trimming pared 8 bases from V and 4 bases from J, leaving 8 bases between. The CDR3 loop spans 10 amino acids. From germline, CDR1 is GTSNPN and CDR2 SVGIG (reference sequence). The chain's CDR3 is CATKGYGYTF. DNA of the CDR3: TGTGCCACCAAGGGCTATGGCTACACCTTC.

The chain uses TRBV2 and TRBJ1-6; D call uncertain. V was clipped by 1 base and J by 13 bases, with 11 bases between them. Germline assignment: CDR1 SNHLY and CDR2 FYNNEI. The length of the CDR3 is 13 residues. CDR3 nucleotide sequence: TGTGCCAGCAGTGAAGAGGGTTTTTCTCCCCTCCACTTT. It yields the protein CASSEEGFSPLHF.

This clone has just a few counts. The rearrangement joins TRBV4-1 to TRBJ2-3; possible D gene TRBD1, 5 bases. This CDR3 has 16 amino acids. The V gene lost 0 bases and the J gene lost 0 bases, with 10 bases spanning the gap. CDR1 MGHRA and CDR2 YSYEKL come from the germline V gene. CDR3 in DNA: TGCGCCAGCAGCCAAGAGAACAGGCCAAGCACAGATACGCAGTATTTT. Amino acid sequence: CASSQENRPSTDTQYF.

The gene calls are TRBV2 and TRBJ2-1; a possible D gene is TRBD2 (6 bases). Germline values: CDR1 SNHLY, CDR2 FYNNEI. Trimming removed 1 base from V and 4 bases from J, with 8 bases in between. The CDR3 extends over 14 amino acids. CDR3 sequence (DNA): TGTGCCAGCAGTGAAGTGGAGGGGTACAATGAGCAGTTCTTC. Amino acid sequence: CASSEVEGYNEQFF.

This rearrangement joins TRBV29-1 to TRBJ2-1; tentatively, D is TRBD1 (6 bases). The V and J ends lost 4 bases and 5 bases respectively, with 15 bases between them. Germline CDR1 reads SQVTM; CDR2 reads ANQGSEA. The CDR3 length is 14 residues. This chain's CDR3 is CSVVDRRQNNEQFF. DNA for the CDR3: TGCAGCGTTGTCGACAGGCGTCAGAACAATGAGCAGTTCTTC.

The rearrangement joins TRBV4-1 to TRBJ2-3, with a possible D match to TRBD2 (6 bases). The germline V gene encodes CDR1 MGHRA and CDR2 YSYEKL. Trimming stripped 0 bases from V and 1 base from J, with 11 bases between. This CDR3 contains 16 residues. CDR3 DNA sequence: TGCGCCAGCAGCCAAGATCTCGGCGGGGGCACAGATACGCAGTATTTT. Its translation is CASSQDLGGGTDTQYF.

This clone was counted between two and nine times. The chain has TRBV29-1 and TRBJ1-1; D is unresolved. V dropped 5 bases and J dropped 4 bases, with 17 bases sitting between them. The germline CDR1 and CDR2 sequences are SQVTM and ANQGSEA. The CDR3 has 14 amino acids. The DNA of the CDR3 is TGCAGCGTTCGAGGGTGGGAGGGTGGCACTGAAGCTTTCTTT. This sequence encodes CSVRGWEGGTEAFF.

The rearrangement links TRBV2 to TRBJ1-5; D is perhaps TRBD1 (5 bases). The CDR3 contains 15 residues. CDR1 is SNHLY and CDR2 is FYNNEI in the germline V gene. With 3 bases removed from V and 3 bases from J, the gap between germline ends came to 12 bases. The CDR3 DNA follows: TGTGCCAGCAGTGACGGGGGAGCGATCAATCAGCCCCAGCATTTT. It is translated as CASSDGGAINQPQHF. The full variable domain, rest sourced from reference TRBV2 and TRBJ1-5, is EPEVTQTPSHQVTQMGQEVILRCVPISNHLYFYWYRQILGQKVEFLVSFYNNEISEKSEIFDDQFSVERPDGSNFTLKIRSTKLEDSAMYFCASSDGGAINQPQHFGDGTRLSIL.

This clone occurred a few times. The rearrangement links TRBV5-1 to TRBJ2-3; D unresolved. Germline CDR1 SGHRS, CDR2 YFSETQ. V was clipped by 0 bases and J by 2 bases, with 4 bases between them. The CDR3 sequence is 13 residues long. The chain's CDR3 is CASSLEVTDTQYF. In nucleotides, the CDR3 is TGCGCCAGCAGCTTGGAGGTCACAGATACGCAGTATTTT.

The chain is built from TRBV4-1 and TRBJ2-7, with D possibly being TRBD1 (6 bases). Trimming took 0 bases from V and 3 from J, leaving 15 bases between them. This CDR3 spans 16 amino acids. Germline V gene data show CDR1 as MGHRA and CDR2 as YSYEKL. The CDR3 loop reads CASSQEVTGSNYEQYF. The DNA of the CDR3 is TGCGCCAGCAGCCAAGAGGTTACAGGGTCGAACTACGAGCAGTACTTC.

This chain links TRBV5-1 with TRBJ1-2; D gene unclear. The germline CDR1 and CDR2 sequences are SGHRS and YFSETQ. This CDR3 spans 13 amino acids. The V gene lost 5 bases and the J gene lost 6 bases, with 14 bases spanning the gap. The CDR3 nucleotides are TGCGCCAGCAGTTTTCCCTCGGCTGATGGCTACACCTTC. Amino acid sequence: CASSFPSADGYTF.

This clone was recorded a few times. V is TRBV2 and J is TRBJ2-3; D not resolved. Germline lookup yields CDR1 SNHLY and CDR2 FYNNEI. Trimming removed 11 bases at V and 2 bases at J, with 5 bases between. CDR3 length: 10 residues. CDR3 protein: CAGFTDTQYF. CDR3 bases: TGTGCCGGCTTCACAGATACGCAGTATTTT. Complete variable domain (other parts from reference TRBV2 and TRBJ2-3): EPEVTQTPSHQVTQMGQEVILRCVPISNHLYFYWYRQILGQKVEFLVSFYNNEISEKSEIFDDQFSVERPDGSNFTLKIRSTKLEDSAMYFCAGFTDTQYFGPGTRLTVL.

The genes are TRBV9 and TRBJ2-1; 8 bases map to TRBD2. V gave up 3 bases and J gave up 5 bases; unmatched junction bases: 7. The CDR3 loop spans 15 amino acids. The V gene's germline CDR1 is SGDLS and CDR2 YYNGEE. The DNA for the CDR3 is TGTGCCAGCAGCGGTTATAGCGGGGCTAACAATGAGCAGTTCTTC. Encoded protein: CASSGYSGANNEQFF.

This clone was seen only a few times. The genes are TRBV5-6 and TRBJ1-2; D is undetermined. The length of the CDR3 is 12 residues. V lost 0 bases, J lost 8 bases, and 8 bases lay in between. Germline V CDR1 and CDR2: SGHDT, YYEEEE. The CDR3 DNA reads TGTGCCAGCAGCTTGGAACAAAGGGGCTACACCTTC. The encoded protein is CASSLEQRGYTF. Complete variable domain (other parts from reference TRBV5-6 and TRBJ1-2): DAGVTQSPTHLIKTRGQQVTLRCSPKSGHDTVSWYQQALGQGPQFIFQYYEEEERQRGNFPDRFSGHQFPNYSSELNVNALLLGDSALYLCASSLEQRGYTFGSGTRLTVV.

The chain combines TRBV2 with TRBJ2-7, with 7 positions matching TRBD2. The germline CDR1 and CDR2 sequences are SNHLY and FYNNEI. The CDR3 covers 15 residues. J gave up 3 bases and V 1 base, and 6 bases lay outside the gene matches. The CDR3 nucleotides are TGTGCCAGCAGTGAAGGGACTAGATTCAGCTACGAGCAGTACTTC. Its protein product is CASSEGTRFSYEQYF.

The J gene is TRBJ2-7, the V gene TRBV11-3, with D possibly called TRBD1 or TRBD2 (5 bases each). The V and J ends lost 4 bases and 4 bases respectively, with 8 bases between them. Germline assignment: CDR1 SGHNT and CDR2 YENEEA. The CDR3 extends over 12 amino acids. CDR3 sequence (DNA): TGTGCCAGCAGCTGGGACCGGTACGAGCAGTACTTC. It is translated as CASSWDRYEQYF. The full variable domain, its missing parts supplied by reference TRBV11-3 and TRBJ2-7, is EAGVVQSPRYKIIEKKQPVAFWCNPISGHNTLYWYLQNLGQGPELLIRYENEEAVDDSQLPKDRFSAERLKGVDSTLKIQPAELGDSAVYLCASSWDRYEQYFGPGTRLTVT.

The chain is built from TRBV7-9 and TRBJ1-6; a weak D match, TRBD1 (5 bases). Germline V gene sequence: CDR1 SEHNR, CDR2 FQNEAQ (reference sequence). This CDR3 comprises 14 residues. The V end was cut by 3 bases, the J end by 7 bases, with 10 bases between. CDR3 residues: CASSFRELNSPLHF. Written as DNA, the CDR3 is TGTGCCAGCAGCTTCAGGGAATTAAATTCACCCCTCCACTTT.